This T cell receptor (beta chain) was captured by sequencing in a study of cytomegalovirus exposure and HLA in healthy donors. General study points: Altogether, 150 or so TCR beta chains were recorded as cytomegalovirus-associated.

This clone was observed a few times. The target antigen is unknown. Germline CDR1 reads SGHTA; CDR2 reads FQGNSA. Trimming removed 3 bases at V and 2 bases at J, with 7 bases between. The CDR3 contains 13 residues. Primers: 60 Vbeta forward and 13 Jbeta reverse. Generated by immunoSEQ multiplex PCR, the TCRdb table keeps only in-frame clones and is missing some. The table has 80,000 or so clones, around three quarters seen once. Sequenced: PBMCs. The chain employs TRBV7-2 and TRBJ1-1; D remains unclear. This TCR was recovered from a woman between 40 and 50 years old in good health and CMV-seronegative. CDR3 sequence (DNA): TGTGCCAGCAGCTTCCCGTATAACACTGAAGCTTTCTTT. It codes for CASSFPYNTEAFF. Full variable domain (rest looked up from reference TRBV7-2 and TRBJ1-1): GAGVSQSPSNKVTEKGKDVELRCDPISGHTALYWYRQSLGQGLEFLIYFQGNSAPDKSGLPSDRFSAERTGGSVSTLTIQRTQQEDSAVYLCASSFPYNTEAFFGQGTRLTVV.